The sequence of this T cell receptor beta chain was determined in a study of T cells expressing NK-cell markers. General study results and limits: For over five donors, the dominant NKG2C+ clonotypes made up about 1.0-8% of their CD8+ T cells.

Germline V gene lookup returns CDR1 MNHNS and CDR2 SASEGT. This CDR3 is built from 15 residues. As concerns this clonotype: Its cognate antigen is unknown.

TCRdb re-analyzed the 5' RACE reads; it lists each CDR3 protein once, without DNA. The listing records approximately 460,000 distinct CDR3 sequences. Sequenced input: blood T cells: a sorted CD56 or NKG2C T cell subset, CD4+ or CD8+ T cells, or bulk PBMC T cells (not recorded which). V usage is TRBV6-1 and J usage is TRBJ2-6; TCRdb designates TRBD1, a call that cannot be tested without DNA. This sequence was found in a woman aged 18 to 75 in good health. This CDR3 is CASIGQVSGANVLTF.